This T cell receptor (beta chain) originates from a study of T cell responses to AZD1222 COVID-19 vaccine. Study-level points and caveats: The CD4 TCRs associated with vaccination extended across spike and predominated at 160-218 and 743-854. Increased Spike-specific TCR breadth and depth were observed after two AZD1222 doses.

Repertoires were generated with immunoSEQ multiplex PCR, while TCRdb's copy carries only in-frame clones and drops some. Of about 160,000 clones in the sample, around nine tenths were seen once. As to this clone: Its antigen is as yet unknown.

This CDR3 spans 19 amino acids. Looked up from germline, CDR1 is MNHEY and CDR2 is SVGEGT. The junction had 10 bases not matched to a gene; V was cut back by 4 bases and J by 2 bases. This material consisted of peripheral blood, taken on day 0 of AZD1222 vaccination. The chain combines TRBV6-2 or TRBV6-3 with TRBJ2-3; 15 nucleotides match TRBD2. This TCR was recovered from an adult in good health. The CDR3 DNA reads TGTGCCAGCAGTTTCCCACCCGGGACTAGCGGGAGGCTCACAGATACGCAGTATTTT. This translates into CASSFPPGTSGRLTDTQYF.